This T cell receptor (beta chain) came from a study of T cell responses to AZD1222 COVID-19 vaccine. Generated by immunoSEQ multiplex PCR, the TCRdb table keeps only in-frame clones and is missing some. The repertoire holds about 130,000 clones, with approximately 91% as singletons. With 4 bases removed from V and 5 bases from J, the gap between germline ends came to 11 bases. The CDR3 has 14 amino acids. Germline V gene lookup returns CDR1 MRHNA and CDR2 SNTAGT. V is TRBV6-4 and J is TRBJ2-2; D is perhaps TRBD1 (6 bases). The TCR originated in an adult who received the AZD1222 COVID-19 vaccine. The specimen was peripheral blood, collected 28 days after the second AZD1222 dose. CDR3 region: CASSVGGGTGELFF. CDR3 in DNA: TGTGCCAGCAGTGTTGGGGGCGGAACCGGGGAGCTGTTTTTT.